This T cell receptor beta chain appears in the sequencing data of a study of OX40 agonist ivuxolimab in advanced cancers. Turning to the study itself: Partial responses occurred in Three dose-escalation patients, one with hepatocellular carcinoma and two with cutaneous melanoma.

This table comes from immunoSEQ multiplex PCR, and its TCRdb copy is limited to in-frame clones, with some not included. This table holds about 84,000 clones, roughly 89% found once. Systemic immunosuppression or autoimmune disease history was grounds to exclude patients. V lost 4 bases and J lost 7; bases outside the gene matches: 8. From germline, CDR1 is MNHEY and CDR2 SMNVEV (reference sequence). The CDR3 extends over 15 amino acids. The count of this clone is one. Antigen specificity is unknown. Study-wide results and limits: Antigen specificity remained undetermined for the expanded peripheral T cells.

The rearrangement uses TRBV27 and TRBJ2-1; 9 bases align to TRBD2. This TCR was sampled from an adult with an advanced solid tumor such as melanoma, head and neck, liver or kidney cancer. This material consisted of CD4+ or CD8+ T cells sorted from blood, taken in a trial of the OX40 agonist ivuxolimab. CDR3 amino acids: CASSSLAGVGNEQFF. CDR3 DNA: TGTGCCAGCAGTTCCTTAGCGGGAGTGGGAAATGAGCAGTTCTTC.